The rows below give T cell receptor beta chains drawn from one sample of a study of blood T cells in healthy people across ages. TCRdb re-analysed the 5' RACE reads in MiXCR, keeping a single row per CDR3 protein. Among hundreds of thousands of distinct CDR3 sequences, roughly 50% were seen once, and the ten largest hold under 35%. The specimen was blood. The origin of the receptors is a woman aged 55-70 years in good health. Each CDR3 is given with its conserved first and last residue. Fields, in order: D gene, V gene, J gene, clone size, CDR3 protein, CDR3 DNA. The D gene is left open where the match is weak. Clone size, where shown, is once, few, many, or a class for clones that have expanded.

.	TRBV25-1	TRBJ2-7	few	CASSAGHPYEQYF	TGTGCCAGCAGTGCGGGACACCCCTACGAGCAGTACTTC
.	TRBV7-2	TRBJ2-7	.	CASSLARGATYEQYF	TGTGCCAGCAGCTTAGCGCGGGGAGCTACCTACGAGCAGTACTTC
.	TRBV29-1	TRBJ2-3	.	CSVAGREGTDTQYF	TGCAGCGTTGCTGGACGCGAAGGCACAGATACGCAGTATTTT
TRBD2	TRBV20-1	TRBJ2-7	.	CSAGLADRRGEQYF	TGCAGTGCTGGACTAGCGGATCGGCGAGGTGAGCAGTACTTC
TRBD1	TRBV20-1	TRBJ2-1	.	CSVAGLGGYRDEQFF	TGCAGTGTCGCCGGGTTAGGGGGCTATCGCGATGAGCAGTTCTTC
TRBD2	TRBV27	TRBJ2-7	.	CASSLLIGGSSYNEQYF	TGTGCCAGCAGTTTACTGATCGGGGGGAGCTCCTACAATGAGCAGTACTTC
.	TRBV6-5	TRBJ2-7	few	CASSDSRTYEQYF	TGTGCCAGCAGTGACAGCCGAACCTACGAGCAGTACTTC
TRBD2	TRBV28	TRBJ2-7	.	CASSLAGDRYSIYEQYF	TGTGCCAGCAGTTTAGCGGGAGATCGATATAGTATCTACGAGCAGTACTTC
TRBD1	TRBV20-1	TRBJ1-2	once	CSARDSRGLYGYTF	TGCAGTGCTAGAGATAGCAGGGGGCTCTATGGCTACACCTTC
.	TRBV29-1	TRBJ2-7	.	CSARIHANNEQYF	TGCAGCGCCCGAATACACGCCAACAATGAGCAGTACTTC
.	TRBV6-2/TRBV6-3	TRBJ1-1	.	CASSEGWSEAFF	TGTGCCAGCAGCGAAGGGTGGTCTGAAGCTTTCTTT
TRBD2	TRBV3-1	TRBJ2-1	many	CASSQVFTSGSNEQFF	TGTGCCAGCAGCCAAGTCTTCACTAGCGGGAGTAATGAGCAGTTCTTC
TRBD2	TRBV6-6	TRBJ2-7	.	CASSYSSSGRAGYEQYF	TGTGCCAGCAGTTACTCTTCTAGCGGGAGGGCCGGGTATGAGCAGTACTTC
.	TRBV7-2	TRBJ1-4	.	CASSLMGGGEKLFF	TGTGCCAGCAGCTTAATGGGGGGTGGGGAAAAACTGTTTTTT
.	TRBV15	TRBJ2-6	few	CATSREGALVSGANVLTF	TGTGCCACCAGCAGAGAAGGGGCTCTAGTATCTGGGGCCAACGTCCTGACTTTC
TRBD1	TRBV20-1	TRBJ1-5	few	CSARPTGNQPQHF	TGCAGTGCTAGGCCGACAGGGAATCAGCCCCAGCATTTT
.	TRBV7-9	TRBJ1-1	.	CASSLAWGSEAFF	TGTGCCAGCAGCTTAGCTTGGGGCAGTGAAGCTTTCTTT
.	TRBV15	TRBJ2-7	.	CATSIGANYEQYF	TGTGCCACCAGTATCGGGGCAAACTACGAGCAGTACTTC
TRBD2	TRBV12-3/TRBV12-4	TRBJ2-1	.	CASSGLAGYNEQFF	TGTGCCAGCAGCGGACTAGCGGGCTACAATGAGCAGTTCTTC
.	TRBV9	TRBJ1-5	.	CASSVDGYQPQHF	TGTGCCAGCAGCGTAGATGGGTACCAGCCCCAGCATTTT
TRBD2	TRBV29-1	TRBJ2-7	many	CSVEPNLSGGIYEQYF	TGCAGCGTTGAGCCCAATCTATCGGGGGGAATCTACGAGCAGTACTTC
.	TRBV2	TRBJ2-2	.	CASSERWVIGELFF	TGTGCCAGCAGTGAACGATGGGTTATCGGGGAGCTGTTTTTT
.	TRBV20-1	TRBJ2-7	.	CSVGSRNSYEQYF	TGCAGTGTAGGGTCACGCAACTCCTACGAGCAGTACTTC
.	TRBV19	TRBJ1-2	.	CASTPSGGLDYGYTF	TGTGCCAGTACCCCATCTGGGGGTCTGGACTATGGCTACACCTTC
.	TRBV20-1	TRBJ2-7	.	CSAPRGARTHEQYF	TGCAGTGCACCCCGCGGGGCCCGGACCCACGAGCAGTACTTC
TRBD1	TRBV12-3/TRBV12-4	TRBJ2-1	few	CASSPGTGGFSSYNEQFF	TGTGCCAGCAGTCCCGGGACAGGGGGCTTTAGCTCCTATAATGAGCAGTTCTTC
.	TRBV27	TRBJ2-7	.	CASSLSSTRHEQYF	TGTGCCAGCAGTTTATCGTCTACTAGGCACGAGCAGTACTTC
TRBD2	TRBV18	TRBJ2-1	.	CASSPVAGGSYNEQFF	TGTGCCAGCTCACCCGTAGCGGGAGGCTCCTACAATGAGCAGTTCTTC
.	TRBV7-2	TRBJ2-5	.	CASSPLGKELRGQYF	TGTGCCAGCAGCCCGCTAGGAAAAGAGCTACGGGGGCAGTACTTC
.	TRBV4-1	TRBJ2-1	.	CASSQSVPGEGYNEQFF	TGCGCCAGCAGCCAGTCGGTCCCAGGGGAGGGTTACAATGAGCAGTTCTTC
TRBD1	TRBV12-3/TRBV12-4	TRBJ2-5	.	CASSFWQGAREQYF	TGTGCCAGCAGTTTTTGGCAGGGGGCTCGTGAGCAGTACTTC
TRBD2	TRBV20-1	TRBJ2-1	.	CSASLAGANEQFF	TGCAGTGCTAGTCTAGCGGGAGCCAATGAGCAGTTCTTC
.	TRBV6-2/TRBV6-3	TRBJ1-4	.	CASSYSNGINEKLFF	TGTGCCAGCAGTTACTCGAATGGGATTAATGAAAAACTGTTTTTT
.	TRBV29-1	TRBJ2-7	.	CSVLDSAACEQYF	TGCAGCGTTTTGGACAGCGCCGCGTGCGAGCAGTACTTC
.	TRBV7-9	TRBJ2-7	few	CASSFRHYEQYF	TGTGCCAGCAGCTTCCGCCACTACGAGCAGTACTTC
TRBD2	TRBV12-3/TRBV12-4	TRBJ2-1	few	CASSRSGGSWNEQFF	TGTGCCAGCAGTCGGAGCGGGGGGAGTTGGAATGAGCAGTTCTTC
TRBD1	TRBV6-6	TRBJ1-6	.	CASRGAGQGDSPPHF	TGTGCCAGCAGGGGGGCCGGACAGGGGGATTCACCCCCCCACTTT
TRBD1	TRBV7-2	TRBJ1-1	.	CASSSSGGAFF	TGTGCCAGCAGCTCATCAGGGGGAGCTTTCTTT
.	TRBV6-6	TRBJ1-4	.	CASRSVRTTNEKLFF	TGTGCCAGCAGGAGCGTACGAACAACTAATGAAAAACTGTTTTTT
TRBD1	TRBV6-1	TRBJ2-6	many	CASSSGGAGANVLTF	TGTGCCAGCAGTTCAGGGGGCGCTGGGGCCAACGTCCTGACTTTC
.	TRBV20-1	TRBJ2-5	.	CSARDLWAGETQYF	TGCAGTGCTAGAGATCTGTGGGCAGGGGAGACCCAGTACTTC
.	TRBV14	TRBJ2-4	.	CASSQEMGVAAIQYF	TGTGCCAGCAGCCAAGAAATGGGAGTAGCGGCCATTCAGTACTTC
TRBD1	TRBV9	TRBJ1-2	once	CASSSRDSHHGYTF	TGTGCCAGCAGCTCCCGGGACAGTCACCATGGCTACACCTTC
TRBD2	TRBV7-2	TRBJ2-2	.	CASTFSGWNTGELFF	TGTGCCAGCACATTTAGCGGGTGGAACACCGGGGAGCTGTTTTTT
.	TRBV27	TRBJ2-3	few	CASRRGINGYTQYF	TGTGCCAGCAGAAGGGGGATCAACGGGTATACGCAGTATTTT
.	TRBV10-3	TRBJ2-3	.	CAIRQGKDMQYF	TGTGCCATCAGGCAGGGTAAAGATATGCAGTATTTT
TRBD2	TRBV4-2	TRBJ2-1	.	CASSRPSGSGNEQFF	TGTGCCAGCAGCCGCCCTAGCGGAAGCGGGAATGAGCAGTTCTTC
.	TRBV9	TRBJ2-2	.	CASSVALGSAGELFF	TGTGCCAGCAGCGTAGCTTTGGGGTCGGCCGGGGAGCTGTTTTTT
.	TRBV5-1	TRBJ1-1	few	CASSLPDAGFLNTEAFF	TGCGCCAGCAGCTTGCCCGACGCGGGGTTTTTGAACACTGAAGCTTTCTTT
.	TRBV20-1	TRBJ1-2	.	CSARPIKSGYTF	TGCAGTGCGAGACCGATTAAGAGTGGCTACACCTTC
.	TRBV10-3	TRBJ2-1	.	CAISGGGAANEQFF	TGTGCCATCAGCGGAGGGGGGGCAGCCAATGAGCAGTTCTTC
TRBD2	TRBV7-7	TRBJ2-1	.	CASSSGTSGINEQFF	TGTGCCAGCAGCTCCGGGACTAGCGGGATCAATGAGCAGTTCTTC